This T cell receptor beta chain was profiled in a study of T cell changes during pregnancy in multiple sclerosis. This CDR3 spans 15 amino acids. V lost 0 bases to trimming and J lost 1 base, with 10 bases between them. The germline V gene has CDR1 LNHNV and CDR2 YYDKDF (reference sequence). Method: immunoSEQ multiplex PCR; TCRdb's copy keeps in-frame clones and lacks some. The top ten clones hold about 0.75% of a sample with about 72,000 clones, roughly 91% of them seen once. This material consisted of peripheral blood, taken in the third trimester of pregnancy. The chain carries TRBV15 and TRBJ2-7; D is unresolved. This receptor was obtained from a female donor in good health, enrolled as a control in a pregnancy study. The CDR3 sequence: CATSRDTVRSYEQYF. The CDR3 DNA reads as TGTGCCACCAGCAGAGATACCGTACGGTCCTACGAGCAGTACTTC.